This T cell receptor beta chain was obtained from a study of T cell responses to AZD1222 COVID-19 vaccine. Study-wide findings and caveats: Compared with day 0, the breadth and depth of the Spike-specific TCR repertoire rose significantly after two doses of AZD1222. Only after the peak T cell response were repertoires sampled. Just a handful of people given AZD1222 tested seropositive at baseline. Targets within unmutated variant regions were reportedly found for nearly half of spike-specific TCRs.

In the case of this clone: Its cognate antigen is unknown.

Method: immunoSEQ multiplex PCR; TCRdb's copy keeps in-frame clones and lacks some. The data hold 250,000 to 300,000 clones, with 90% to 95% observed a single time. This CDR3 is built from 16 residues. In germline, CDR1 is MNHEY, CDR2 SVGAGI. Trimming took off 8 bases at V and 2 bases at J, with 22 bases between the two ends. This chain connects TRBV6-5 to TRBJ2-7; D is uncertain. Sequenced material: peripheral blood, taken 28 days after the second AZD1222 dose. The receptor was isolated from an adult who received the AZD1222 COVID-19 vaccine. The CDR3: CASRSNAVSYPYEQYF. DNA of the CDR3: TGTGCCAGCCGTTCTAACGCGGTTAGCTATCCCTACGAGCAGTACTTC.